The clone carrying this T cell receptor beta chain was detected a few times. Antigen specificity is unknown. A J-beta primer mix and a sample-barcoded 5' primer were used in a second PCR of roughly 7 to 12 cycles. TCRdb redid the calling of the 5' RACE reads with MiXCR, one entry per CDR3 protein. Here the sample spans 850,000 to 1,000,000 distinct CDR3 sequences, roughly half being singletons. The data belong to a study of blood T cells in healthy people across ages. Study-wide background: For every two T cells, template switching captured about one barcoded beta molecule.

This CDR3 is built from 13 residues. With V trimmed by 2 bases and J by 13 bases, 8 bases remained unmatched. Germline V CDR1 and CDR2: MGHRA, YSYEKL. General observations from the study: Compared with aged donors, long-lived donors showed fewer expanded clones, suggesting selection.

The TCR originated in an older woman in good health. The sample consisted of blood. The chain carries TRBV4-1 and TRBJ2-4; 7 bases align to TRBD2. The CDR3 sequence: CASSQIGLGGQYF. CDR3 DNA sequence: TGCGCCAGCAGCCAAATAGGCCTCGGGGGGCAGTACTTC.